These T cell receptor beta chains were read from a single sample in a study of blood T cell repertoires in COVID-19. TCRdb's copy holds only in-frame clones and misses some; the assay was immunoSEQ multiplex PCR. This table has about 340,000 clones, about 86% appearing once. Specimen: peripheral blood. These receptors were taken from a woman aged 60-75 years with COVID-19, enrolled during active disease. The CDR3 runs from the conserved cysteine through the conserved F or W. A D gene is named only where the DNA matches it firmly. Some rows mark clone size as missing; the rest say once, few, many or name a class of expanded clone.

D gene	V gene	clone size	J gene	CDR3 length	CDR3 protein	CDR3 DNA
TRBD1	TRBV5-1	-	TRBJ1-6	14	CASSLGQGDSPLHF	TGCGCCAGCAGCTTGGGACAGGGTGATTCACCCCTCCACTTT
-	TRBV6-2/TRBV6-3	-	TRBJ1-2	14	CASSSHGDNVGYTF	TGTGCCAGCAGCTCACACGGGGATAATGTTGGCTACACCTTC
-	TRBV4-1	-	TRBJ2-2	13	CASGGFSTGELFF	TGCGCCAGCGGGGGGTTCAGCACCGGGGAGCTGTTTTTT
-	TRBV3-1/TRBV3-2	-	TRBJ1-3	14	CASSQGAQGNTIYF	TGTGCCAGCAGCCAAGGGGCCCAAGGAAACACCATATATTTT
-	TRBV9	-	TRBJ2-1	11	CASRAGNEQFF	TGTGCCAGCAGGGCGGGGAATGAGCAGTTCTTC
-	TRBV27	-	TRBJ1-1	14	CASTAAGSITEAFF	TGTGCCAGCACCGCCGCAGGGTCGATCACTGAAGCTTTCTTT
TRBD2	TRBV18	-	TRBJ2-5	15	CASSPIAGAEETQYF	TGTGCCAGCTCCCCCATAGCGGGGGCGGAAGAGACCCAGTACTTC
-	TRBV4-2	-	TRBJ1-5	17	CASSQGLGAYSNQPQHF	TGTGCCAGCAGCCAAGGACTGGGGGCCTATAGCAATCAGCCCCAGCATTTT
-	TRBV9	few	TRBJ2-1	13	CASSVQVGNEQFF	TGTGCCAGCAGCGTACAGGTAGGAAATGAGCAGTTCTTC
-	TRBV5-5	once	TRBJ1-1	12	CASSPDSTEAFF	TGTGCCAGCAGCCCGGACAGCACTGAAGCTTTCTTT
-	TRBV5-1	once	TRBJ1-3	14	CASSTGSSGNTIYF	TGCGCCAGTTCGACAGGCAGCTCTGGAAACACCATATATTTT
-	TRBV25-1	-	TRBJ1-1	13	CASSRQANTEAFF	TGTGCCAGCAGTAGGCAGGCGAACACTGAAGCTTTCTTT
-	TRBV6-5	-	TRBJ2-7	12	CASSTRSYEQYF	TGTGCCAGCAGTACCCGGTCCTACGAGCAGTACTTC
-	TRBV18	-	TRBJ1-1	15	CASSPPGLGGTEAFF	TGTGCCAGCTCACCTCCCGGATTAGGGGGCACTGAAGCTTTCTTT
-	TRBV14	-	TRBJ1-1	13	CASSRALNTEAFF	TGTGCCAGCAGCCGGGCCCTGAACACTGAAGCTTTCTTT
-	TRBV3-1/TRBV3-2	-	TRBJ1-2	14	CASSQSGDGYGYTF	TGTGCCAGCAGCCAGTCAGGGGATGGCTATGGCTACACCTTC
TRBD1	TRBV4-3	-	TRBJ1-2	15	CASSRGTGANYGYTF	TGCGCCAGCAGCCGCGGGACAGGTGCTAACTATGGCTACACCTTC
-	TRBV19	-	TRBJ1-2	14	CASDPGGSYYGYTF	TGTGCCAGTGATCCGGGGGGGTCCTACTATGGCTACACCTTC